Below, 10 T cell receptor beta chains from the same sample are listed, as sequenced in a study of beta chain features in type 1 diabetes listed by TCRdb under 2018. The method was the immunoSEQ multiplex PCR assay. All of the isolated RNA was reverse transcribed with the High Capacity cDNA Reverse Transcription Kit, so expressed TCRB transcripts were sequenced. TCRdb mirrors the immuneACCESS table, restricted to in-frame sequences. Some clones are absent from its copies; in checked studies, under half trace to an unresolved V gene, and the reason for the others is unknown. The sample has about 230,000 clones on record, 16% of them singletons. Approximately 0.087% of the sample is in the top ten clones. Their recognized antigens are unknown. What the authors observed across the whole study: Type 1 diabetes patients showed a moderate but significant shortening of TCRB CDR3 length in all four CD4+ subsets.

The specimen sequenced was naive CD4+ T cells from blood. The cell subset or site label, as the study defines it: true naive CD4+ T cells. Source of these receptors: a man aged 30 to 39 with type 1 diabetes.

This clone was seen a handful of times. The gene calls are TRBV29-1 and TRBJ2-5; unclear D gene. The CDR3 is made up of 10 amino acids. The germline V gene has CDR1 SQVTM and CDR2 ANQGSEA. V lost 7 bases and J lost 4, with 7 bases in between. The CDR3 sequence: CSATSETQYF. The CDR3, as DNA: TGCAGCGCCACTTCAGAGACCCAGTACTTC.

This clone was seen more than once but under ten times. The rearrangement uses TRBV14 and TRBJ2-7; D could derive from TRBD1 or TRBD2 (5 bases each). This CDR3 is 14 amino acids long. Trimming stripped 4 bases from V and 0 bases from J, with 10 bases between. Germline V lookup: CDR1 SGHDN, CDR2 FVKESK. The CDR3 loop is CASSRSGTSYEQYF. The CDR3 nucleotides read TGTGCCAGCAGCCGCTCCGGGACCTCCTACGAGCAGTACTTC.

The table lists this clone with a few counts. The rearrangement uses TRBV29-1 and TRBJ2-7, with D maybe TRBD1 (6 bases). From germline, CDR1 is SQVTM and CDR2 ANQGSEA. CDR3 length: 11 amino acids. V gave up 6 bases and J gave up 4 bases, with 10 bases separating them. The CDR3 nucleotides read TGCAGCGTCAAACAGGGTTACGAGCAGTACTTC. This translates into CSVKQGYEQYF.

The rearrangement uses TRBV7-2 and TRBJ2-3; possibly TRBD2 for D (5 bases). CDR1 is SGHTA, CDR2 FQGNSA, per germline. V lost 2 bases and J 8 bases, leaving 11 bases between the germline ends. The CDR3 sequence is 13 residues long. The CDR3 bases are TGTGCCAGCAGCTTACCTAGCATAGGTACGCAGTATTTT. Translating gives CASSLPSIGTQYF. Full variable domain (rest looked up from reference TRBV7-2 and TRBJ2-3): GAGVSQSPSNKVTEKGKDVELRCDPISGHTALYWYRQSLGQGLEFLIYFQGNSAPDKSGLPSDRFSAERTGGSVSTLTIQRTQQEDSAVYLCASSLPSIGTQYFGPGTRLTVL.

The chain carries TRBV7-2 and TRBJ1-2, with D hard to call. This CDR3 has 15 amino acids. The germline V gene has CDR1 SGHTA and CDR2 FQGNSA. V dropped 5 bases and J dropped 5 bases, with 18 bases sitting between them. The CDR3: CASSPRRGDGYGYTF. The CDR3 DNA is TGTGCCAGCAGCCCTAGGCGCGGGGATGGATATGGCTACACCTTC.

The gene calls are TRBV30 and TRBJ2-3; D remains unclear. In germline, CDR1 is GTSNPN, CDR2 SVGIG (reference sequence). V shed 2 bases and J shed 5 bases, with 5 bases lying between them. CDR3 size: 11 residues. Written as DNA, the CDR3 is TGTGCCTGGAGTCAGAGAGATACGCAGTATTTT. Translating it yields CAWSQRDTQYF. Filled out from reference TRBV30 and TRBJ2-3, the complete variable domain reads SQTIHQWPATLVQPVGSPLSLECTVEGTSNPNLYWYRQAAGRGLQLLFYSVGIGQISSEVPQNLSASRPQDRQFILSSKKLLLSDSGFYLCAWSQRDTQYFGPGTRLTVL.

This clone was picked up a small number of times. V and J are TRBV5-1 and TRBJ2-1; no firm D call. Germline V gene data show CDR1 as SGHRS and CDR2 as YFSETQ. The V end lost 0 bases, the J end lost 0 bases, and 10 bases lay between the germline ends. The CDR3 totals 16 residues. The CDR3 spells CASSLETVSSYNEQFF. In nucleotides, the CDR3 is TGCGCCAGCAGCTTGGAGACCGTTAGCTCCTACAATGAGCAGTTCTTC. Full variable domain (remainder filled in from reference TRBV5-1 and TRBJ2-1): KAGVTQTPRYLIKTRGQQVTLSCSPISGHRSVSWYQQTPGQGLQFLFEYFSETQRNKGNFPGRFSGRQFSNSRSEMNVSTLELGDSALYLCASSLETVSSYNEQFFGPGTRLTVL.

This clone was seen only a few times. The rearrangement uses TRBV29-1 and TRBJ2-5; no definite D call. The CDR3 totals 12 residues. V was clipped by 4 bases and J by 5 bases, with 11 bases between them. Germline V CDR1 and CDR2: SQVTM, ANQGSEA. CDR3 coding DNA: TGCAGCGTTGGTTACCTTGGGGAGACCCAGTACTTC. Amino acid sequence: CSVGYLGETQYF.

This clone was seen only a few times. This chain links TRBV4-3 with TRBJ2-3; D ambiguous. The CDR3 length is 13 residues. The germline V gene encodes CDR1 LGHNA and CDR2 YSLEER. Trimming pared 1 base from V and 5 bases from J, leaving 7 bases between. Here the CDR3 DNA reads TGCGCCAGCAGCCAAGCCCGAAGAGATACGCAGTATTTT. Translated, it gives CASSQARRDTQYF.

This clone was picked up a small number of times. The chain links TRBV7-9 to TRBJ1-3; TRBD1 matches at 8 bases. Germline assignment: CDR1 SEHNR and CDR2 FQNEAQ (reference sequence). Trimming removed 5 bases from V and 0 bases from J; junction bases left unmatched: 6. The CDR3 has 16 amino acids. The CDR3 region is CASSPRTGSSGNTIYF. CDR3 nucleotides: TGTGCCAGCAGCCCCAGGACAGGGAGCTCTGGAAACACCATATATTTT.